This T cell receptor beta chain was sequenced for a study of cytomegalovirus exposure and HLA in healthy donors. Study-wide findings and caveats: It was confirmed in vitro that three of the CMV-associated chains were specific for CMV antigens. Data from an earlier analysis indicated that most TCR beta V segments were productive either about 90% or about 30% of the time.

Researchers ran the PCR with 60 Vbeta and 13 Jbeta primers. Sequencing was performed with immunoSEQ multiplex PCR; in TCRdb, only in-frame clones are kept and a portion is missing. Here the sample spans about 160,000 clones, just over 75% being singletons. As regards this clone: Its antigen remains unidentified.

CDR3 length: 16 residues. Trimming cost V 6 bases and J 1 base, with 18 bases left between them. Germline V lookup: CDR1 MDHEN, CDR2 SYDVKM. This receptor was obtained from a woman in her 40s in good health and CMV-seronegative. This sequence joins TRBV28 and TRBJ1-2; the D gene is possibly TRBD1 (6 bases). Source material: PBMCs. In nucleotides, the CDR3 is TGTGCCAGCAGCACCCCAACAGGGATTGGTAACTATGGCTACACCTTC. It encodes CASSTPTGIGNYGYTF.